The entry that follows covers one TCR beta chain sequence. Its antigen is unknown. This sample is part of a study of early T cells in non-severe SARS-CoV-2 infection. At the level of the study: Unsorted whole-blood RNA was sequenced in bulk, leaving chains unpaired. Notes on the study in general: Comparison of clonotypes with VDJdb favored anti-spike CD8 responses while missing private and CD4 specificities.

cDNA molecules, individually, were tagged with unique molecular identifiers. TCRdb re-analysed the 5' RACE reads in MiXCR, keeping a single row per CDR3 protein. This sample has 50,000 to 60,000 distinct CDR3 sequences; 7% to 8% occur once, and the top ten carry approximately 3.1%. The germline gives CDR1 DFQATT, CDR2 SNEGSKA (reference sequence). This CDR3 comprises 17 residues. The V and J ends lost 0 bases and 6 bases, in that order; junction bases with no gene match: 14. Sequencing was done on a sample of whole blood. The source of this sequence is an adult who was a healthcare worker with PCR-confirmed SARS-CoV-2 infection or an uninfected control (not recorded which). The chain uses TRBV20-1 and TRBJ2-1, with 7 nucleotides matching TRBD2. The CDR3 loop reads CSARDPSGAFLGNEQFF. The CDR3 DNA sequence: TGCAGTGCTAGAGATCCCAGCGGGGCTTTCCTGGGCAATGAGCAGTTCTTC.